This T cell receptor (beta chain) was captured by sequencing in a study of T cells in localized non-small cell lung cancer. CDR1 is SGHTA, CDR2 FQGTGA, per germline. After removal of 0 bases from V and 3 bases from J, the junction contained 5 bases not matched to a gene. This CDR3 region has 17 residues. Here immunoSEQ multiplex PCR was the method, and the copy in TCRdb shows in-frame clones only, minus some. The profile shows fewer than 35,000 clones, about four fifths of them singletons. The input for sequencing was peripheral blood, taken before any cancer treatment. The receptor comes from a male donor at least 60 years old with stage II squamous cell lung carcinoma. J is TRBJ2-2 and V is TRBV7-3, with TRBD2 matching 9 bases. Here the CDR3 reads CASSLTVAGEYTGELFF. CDR3 nucleotide sequence: TGTGCCAGCAGCTTAACGGTAGCGGGGGAGTACACCGGGGAGCTGTTTTTT.